This T cell receptor beta chain is drawn from a study of blood T cell repertoires in COVID-19. Background on the study: Sample material is recorded as cDNA or gDNA derived from T cells, B-cell-depleted T cells, or PBMCs.

The CDR3 has 15 amino acids. The ends lost 4 bases at V and 3 bases at J; junction bases unmatched: 6. Germline CDR1 reads SNHLY; CDR2 reads FYNNEI. Clones were read by immunoSEQ multiplex PCR, and TCRdb kept only the in-frame ones, dropping some. In the table there are approximately 200,000 clones, around 81% of which are singletons. The source of this sequence is a woman aged 25-40 years who had recovered from COVID-19. The chain uses TRBV2 and TRBJ2-7; 10 bases align to TRBD2. Material for sequencing was peripheral blood. The CDR3 spells CASSVGSGRLYEQYF. Here the CDR3 DNA reads TGTGCCAGCAGTGTCGGTAGCGGGAGGCTCTACGAGCAGTACTTC.